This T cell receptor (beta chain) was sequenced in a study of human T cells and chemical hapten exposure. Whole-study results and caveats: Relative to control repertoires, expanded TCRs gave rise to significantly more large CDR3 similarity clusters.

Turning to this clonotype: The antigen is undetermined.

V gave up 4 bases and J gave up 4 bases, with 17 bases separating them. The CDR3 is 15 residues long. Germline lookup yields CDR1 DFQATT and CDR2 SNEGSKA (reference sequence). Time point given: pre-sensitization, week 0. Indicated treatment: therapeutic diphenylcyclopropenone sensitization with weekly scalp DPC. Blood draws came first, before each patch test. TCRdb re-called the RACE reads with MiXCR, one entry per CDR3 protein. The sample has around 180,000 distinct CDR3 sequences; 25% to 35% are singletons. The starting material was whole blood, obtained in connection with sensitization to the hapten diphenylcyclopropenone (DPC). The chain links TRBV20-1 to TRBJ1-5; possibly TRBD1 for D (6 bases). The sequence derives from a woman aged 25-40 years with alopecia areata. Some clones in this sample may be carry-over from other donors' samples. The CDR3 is CSATLGGTQNQPQHF. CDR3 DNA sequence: TGCAGTGCTACGTTAGGGGGGACTCAGAATCAGCCCCAGCATTTT.